The source of this TCR beta chain is a study of blood T cell repertoires in COVID-19. In the study overall: Samples representing acute and convalescent COVID-19 were sourced from the United States, Italy and Spain. T cells, B-cell-depleted T cells, or PBMCs provided the cDNA or gDNA that served as material.

V lost 0 bases, J lost 2 bases, and 11 bases lay in between. This CDR3 spans 15 amino acids. The germline V gene encodes CDR1 MGHRA and CDR2 YSYEKL. The authors' processing: Quantification of nucleated cells was approximated via reference gene primer amplification. TCRdb's table, derived via immunoSEQ multiplex PCR, lists solely in-frame clones and lacks some. That table furnishes V, J and clone size, whereas the DNA furnished D and trimming. The sample includes 60,000 to 75,000 clones, 87% of them seen just once. This chain connects TRBV4-1 to TRBJ2-7; tentatively, D is TRBD2 (6 bases). The material sequenced was peripheral blood. This TCR was sampled from a man aged 45-60 years with active COVID-19. CDR3 in amino acids: CASSQDPGGAYEQYF. CDR3 in DNA: TGCGCCAGCAGCCAAGATCCCGGGGGAGCCTACGAGCAGTACTTC.